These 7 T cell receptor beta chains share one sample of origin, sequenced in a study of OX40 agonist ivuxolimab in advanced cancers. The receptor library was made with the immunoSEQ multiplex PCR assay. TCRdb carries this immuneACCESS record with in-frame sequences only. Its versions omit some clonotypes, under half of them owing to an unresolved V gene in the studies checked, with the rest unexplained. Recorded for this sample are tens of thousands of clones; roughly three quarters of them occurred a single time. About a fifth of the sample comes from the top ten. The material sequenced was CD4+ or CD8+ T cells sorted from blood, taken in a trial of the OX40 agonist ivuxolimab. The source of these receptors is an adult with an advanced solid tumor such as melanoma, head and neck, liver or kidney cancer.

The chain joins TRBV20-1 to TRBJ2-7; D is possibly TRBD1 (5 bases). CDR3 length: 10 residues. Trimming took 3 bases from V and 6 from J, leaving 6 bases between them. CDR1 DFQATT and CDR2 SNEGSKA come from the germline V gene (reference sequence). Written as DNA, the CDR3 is TGCAGTGCTAGCAGGGCCGAGCAGTACTTC. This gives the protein CSASRAEQYF.

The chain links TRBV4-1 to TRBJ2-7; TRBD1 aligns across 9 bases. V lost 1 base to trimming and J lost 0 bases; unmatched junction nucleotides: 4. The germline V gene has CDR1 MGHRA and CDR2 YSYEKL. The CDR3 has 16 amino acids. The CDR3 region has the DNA TGCGCCAGCAGCCAAGTCCCGGGACAGGGCTCCTACGAGCAGTACTTC. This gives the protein CASSQVPGQGSYEQYF.

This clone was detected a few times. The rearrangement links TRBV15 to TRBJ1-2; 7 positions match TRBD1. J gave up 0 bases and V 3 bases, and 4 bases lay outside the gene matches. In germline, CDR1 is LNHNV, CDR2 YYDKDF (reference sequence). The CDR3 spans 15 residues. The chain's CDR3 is CATSREGAPNYGYTF. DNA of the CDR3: TGTGCCACCAGCAGGGAGGGGGCGCCTAACTATGGCTACACCTTC.

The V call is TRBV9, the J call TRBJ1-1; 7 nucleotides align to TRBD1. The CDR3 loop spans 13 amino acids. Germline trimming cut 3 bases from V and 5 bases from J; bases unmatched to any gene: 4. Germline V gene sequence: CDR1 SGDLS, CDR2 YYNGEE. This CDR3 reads CASSDTGETEAFF. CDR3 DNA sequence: TGTGCCAGCAGCGATACAGGGGAAACTGAAGCTTTCTTT.

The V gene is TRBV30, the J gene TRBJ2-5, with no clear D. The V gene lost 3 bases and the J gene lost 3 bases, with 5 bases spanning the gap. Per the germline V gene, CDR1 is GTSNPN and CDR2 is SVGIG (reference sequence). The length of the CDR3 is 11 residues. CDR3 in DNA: TGTGCCTGGAGAGGAGAAGAGACCCAGTACTTC. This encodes CAWRGEETQYF. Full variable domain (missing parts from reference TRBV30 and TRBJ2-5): SQTIHQWPATLVQPVGSPLSLECTVEGTSNPNLYWYRQAAGRGLQLLFYSVGIGQISSEVPQNLSASRPQDRQFILSSKKLLLSDSGFYLCAWRGEETQYFGPGTRLLVL.

In DNA, the CDR3 is TGTGCCAGCAGTGAAGATGAAAGGTGGGATAGCAATCAGCCCCAGCATTTT. It translates to CASSEDERWDSNQPQHF. This rearrangement joins TRBV2 to TRBJ1-5; D not certain. This CDR3 region has 17 residues. Germline V gene data show CDR1 as SNHLY and CDR2 as FYNNEI. The V end was cut by 1 base, the J end by 0 bases, with 13 bases between.

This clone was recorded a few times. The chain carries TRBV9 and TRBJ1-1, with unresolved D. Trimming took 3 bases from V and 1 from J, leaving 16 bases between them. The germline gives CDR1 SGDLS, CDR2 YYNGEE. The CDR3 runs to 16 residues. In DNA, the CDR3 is TGTGCCAGCAGCGGGGATTACCGGGCCGAGAACACTGAAGCTTTCTTT. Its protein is CASSGDYRAENTEAFF.